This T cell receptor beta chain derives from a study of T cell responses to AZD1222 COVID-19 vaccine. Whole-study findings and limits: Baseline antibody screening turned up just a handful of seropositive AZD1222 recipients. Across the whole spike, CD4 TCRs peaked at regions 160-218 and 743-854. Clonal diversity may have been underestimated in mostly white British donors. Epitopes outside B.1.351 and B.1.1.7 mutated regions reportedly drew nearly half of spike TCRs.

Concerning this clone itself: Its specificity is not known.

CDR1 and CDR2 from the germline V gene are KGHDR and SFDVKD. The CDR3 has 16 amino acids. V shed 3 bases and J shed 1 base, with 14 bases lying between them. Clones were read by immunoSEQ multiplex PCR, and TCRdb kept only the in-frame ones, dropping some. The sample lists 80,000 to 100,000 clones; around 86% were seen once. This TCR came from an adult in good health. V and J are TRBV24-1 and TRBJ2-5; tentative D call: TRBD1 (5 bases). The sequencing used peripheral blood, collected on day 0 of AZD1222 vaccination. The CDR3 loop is CATSDKRQPSQETQYF. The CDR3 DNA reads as TGTGCCACCAGTGATAAGAGACAGCCTTCCCAAGAGACCCAGTACTTC.